These T cell receptor beta chains were read from a single sample in a study of T-cell reconstitution after alpha-beta-depleted transplantation in children. MiXCR, applied by TCRdb to the PCR reads, yields one record per CDR3 protein. The repertoire includes approximately 490,000 distinct CDR3 sequences, 12% of them detected once, and around 5.8% sits in the top ten. The material was PBMCs from the stem cell graft donor, obtained from the stem cell graft. The receptor set was obtained from a human donor who donated a stem cell graft to a child with combined immunodeficiency. The CDR3 runs from the conserved cysteine through the conserved F or W. Fields, in order: J gene, V gene, CDR3 protein.

>TRBJ2-2|TRBV7-2
CASSLFGAGGVRELFF
>TRBJ2-6|TRBV6-1
CASSPRVSGANVLTF
>TRBJ2-3|TRBV28
CASSSTSGGTDTQYF
>TRBJ1-1|TRBV2
CASSYQGGSEAFF
>TRBJ1-4|TRBV7-2
CASSLAQGATNEKLFF
>TRBJ2-3|TRBV2
CASSGLARDTQYF
>TRBJ2-3|TRBV10-3
CAISDARGGTDTQYF
>TRBJ2-1|TRBV29-1
CSVDRDRAGNEQFF
>TRBJ2-5|TRBV6-1
CAGGSMETQYF
>TRBJ2-1|TRBV24-1
CATSDYGKTYEQFF
>TRBJ2-2|TRBV12-3/TRBV12-4
CASSLVGGGAGELFF
>TRBJ2-5|TRBV29-1
CSVRLTPQETQYF
>TRBJ2-1|TRBV15
CATSRVKTMGHEQFF
>TRBJ2-3|TRBV2
CASSERVPSTDTQYF
>TRBJ2-7|TRBV4-3
CASSQGHTSPYEQYF
>TRBJ1-3|TRBV20-1
CSARKGAGNTIYF
>TRBJ2-1|TRBV10-3
CAISTFGQGAYNEQFF
>TRBJ2-7|TRBV12-3/TRBV12-4
CASSPGLARGEQYF
>TRBJ2-2|TRBV12-3/TRBV12-4
CASTLLQGGQNTGELFF
>TRBJ1-5|TRBV2
CASTQARGAGQPQHF
>TRBJ2-5|TRBV2
CASSGDREETQYF
>TRBJ2-2|TRBV24-1
CATAGTGELFF
>TRBJ1-2|TRBV6-2/TRBV6-3
CASSYATGSRGYTF
>TRBJ1-1|TRBV7-9
CASSSRAGFTTEAFF
>TRBJ2-1|TRBV10-3
CAISDRGSYNEQFF
>TRBJ1-4|TRBV10-3
CAISPQGIGTNEKLFF
>TRBJ2-1|TRBV7-2
CASSLVRAGVAEQFF
>TRBJ2-7|TRBV29-1
CSVRGQESSYEQYF
>TRBJ2-2|TRBV9
CASSDHDITGELFF
>TRBJ2-1|TRBV4-1
CASSPGGGVSYNEQFF
>TRBJ1-4|TRBV20-1
CSASGTPYATNEKLFF
>TRBJ1-2|TRBV5-1
CASSLDPEYGYTF
>TRBJ1-2|TRBV6-2/TRBV6-3
CASSYSYRLYGYTF
>TRBJ2-5|TRBV5-6
CASSGGTRTQETQYF
>TRBJ1-6|TRBV12-3/TRBV12-4
CASSPRTGKNSPLHF
>TRBJ2-5|TRBV5-1
CASSWELFGGGQETQYF
>TRBJ2-3|TRBV7-6
CASSKGLSTDTQYF
>TRBJ2-2|TRBV10-3
CAARLSAGQGNTGELFF
>TRBJ2-7|TRBV29-1
CSVSRDRYFEQYF
>TRBJ2-1|TRBV29-1
CSVYITSGSNNEQFF
>TRBJ2-1|TRBV6-2/TRBV6-3
CASSRHRTGEGNEQFF
>TRBJ2-3|TRBV7-8
CASSFRDTDTQYF
>TRBJ1-5|TRBV7-8
CASSQGAGGAGQPQHF
>TRBJ2-7|TRBV10-3
CAISEGLAGAYEQYF
>TRBJ1-5|TRBV12-3/TRBV12-4
CASSLGALNQPQHF
>TRBJ1-5|TRBV15
CATSSAGTGGSSNQPQHF
>TRBJ2-3|TRBV5-1
CASRERSTDTQYF
>TRBJ2-1|TRBV7-3
CASSDQGGRINEQFF
>TRBJ2-7|TRBV12-5
CASGLVPGQTYEQYF
>TRBJ1-2|TRBV5-1
CASSETGLDGYTF
>TRBJ2-2|TRBV27
CASNRGRDVTGELFF